This is a list of T cell receptor beta chains from one sample in a study of blood T cell repertoires in COVID-19. Generated by immunoSEQ multiplex PCR, the TCRdb table keeps only in-frame clones and is missing some. This sample carries around 460,000 clones, approximately 90% of them seen once, and the ten largest clones take 0.7% to 1%. The sample taken for sequencing was peripheral blood. Source of these receptors: a man between 18 and 35 years old with COVID-19, enrolled during active disease. Each CDR3 is given with its conserved first and last residue. The order of the fields is V gene, CDR3 length, J gene, D gene, clone size, CDR3 DNA, CDR3 protein. The D gene is left open where the match is weak. The size of a clone is reported for some rows only, either as once, few or many, or as a class for expanded clones.

TRBV5-5,16,TRBJ2-7,NA,NA,TGTGCCAGCAGCTTCGGTGCAGGGACTGCAAGGCGCGAGCAGTACTTC,CASSFGAGTARREQYF
TRBV7-9,13,TRBJ2-7,NA,NA,TGTGCCAGCAGCCAGACTAGTTTAAGGGAGCAGTACTTC,CASSQTSLREQYF
TRBV28,15,TRBJ2-5,NA,NA,TGTGCCAGCAGTTTTGTCGACAGACTCCAAGAGACCCAGTACTTC,CASSFVDRLQETQYF
TRBV10-2,14,TRBJ2-7,TRBD1,NA,TGCGCCAGCAGCCAAACCGGGACAGGCGTCACCCAGGACTTC,CASSQTGTGVTQDF
TRBV2,15,TRBJ2-3,NA,NA,TGTGCCAGCAGTGACACGGGGTGGGGGGAAGATACGCAGTATTTT,CASSDTGWGEDTQYF
TRBV7-8,16,TRBJ2-3,NA,once,TGTGCCAGCAGCTTCAGGGGAAGGGGGTCTTCAGATACGCAGTATTTT,CASSFRGRGSSDTQYF
TRBV19,15,TRBJ2-5,TRBD2,NA,TGTGCCAGTAGACTAGCGGGGATCTCACAAGAGACCCAGTACTTC,CASRLAGISQETQYF
TRBV14,14,TRBJ2-3,NA,NA,TGTGCCAGCAGCCAAGAAACAGGGAGCCGGGCGCAGTATTTT,CASSQETGSRAQYF
TRBV2,12,TRBJ2-7,NA,NA,TGTGCCAGCGATGACAAAGCCTACGAGCAGTACTTC,CASDDKAYEQYF
TRBV11-2,13,TRBJ2-7,NA,NA,TGTGCCAGCAGCTTATGGGAGATTGGGGAGCAGTACTTC,CASSLWEIGEQYF